The 16 T cell receptor beta chains below all came from one sample that was sequenced in a study of tumor-infiltrating lymphocytes in primary liver carcinoma. Germline DNA was also extracted, and blood RNA was taken from unsorted whole blood. From 500 ng of total RNA, TCR beta-specific cDNA was reverse-transcribed using a constant-region primer. Employing slightly modified ARM-PCR, three nested multiplex PCR rounds were run, and these gave rise to the TCR beta libraries. The two initial PCR rounds, roughly 9 cycles each, used TRBV1-TRBV30 forward and C-beta reverse primers. TCRdb processed the multiplex PCR reads anew with MiXCR; each CDR3 protein has one entry. The sample has about 300,000 distinct CDR3 sequences, approximately 60% seen once; the top ten hold roughly 9%. Sequenced sample: peripheral blood. These receptors came from a man aged 35 to 55 with primary liver carcinoma and hepatitis B virus infection.

About this clonotype itself: The final CDR3 position lacks the conserved phenylalanine or tryptophan, pointing to a likely read error. The DNA is left out, because the CDR3 cannot be placed on it with certainty; the CDR3 is given as TCRdb lists it. The V gene is TRBV6-1, the J gene TRBJ1-1; TRBD1 reflects the table's D call only, with no check against the DNA. 13 amino acids form the CDR3, both terminal residues included. Germline CDR1 is MNHNS and CDR2 is SASEGT. CDR3 protein: CASSMGARTETFS.

The chain links TRBV6-1 to TRBJ2-3; no firm D call. Germline CDR1 and CDR2: MNHNS and SASEGT. The CDR3 consists of 16 residues. V dropped 3 bases and J dropped 5 bases, with 18 bases sitting between them. The CDR3 nucleotides read TGTGCCAGCAGTGACTTCGGGTCCGCAAGGAGAGATACGCAGTATTTT. Protein product: CASSDFGSARRDTQYF.

This clonotype was seen only once. This rearrangement joins TRBV11-2 to TRBJ2-5, with D unresolved. Germline V gene sequence: CDR1 SGHAT, CDR2 FQNNGV. The CDR3 has 11 residues. The ends were cut back, 9 bases at V and 5 bases at J, with 10 bases in the middle. The CDR3 spells CASCFGETQYF. The CDR3 DNA reads TGTGCCAGTTGCTTTGGGGAGACCCAGTACTTC. The entire variable domain, with the rest obtained from reference TRBV11-2 and TRBJ2-5, is as follows: EAGVAQSPRYKIIEKRQSVAFWCNPISGHATLYWYQQILGQGPKLLIQFQNNGVVDDSQLPKDRFSAERLKGVDSTLKIQPAKLEDSAVYLCASCFGETQYFGPGTRLLVL.

This clonotype was counted many times. This chain joins TRBV6-2 or TRBV6-3 and TRBJ2-7; 7 bases fit TRBD2. J was trimmed by 7 bases and V by 0 bases; bases with no gene match: 12. This CDR3 spans 16 amino acids. Germline V gene data show CDR1 as MNHEY and CDR2 as SVGEGT. Here the CDR3 DNA reads TGTGCCAGCAGTTACTCCGGATCGGCGGGAGTTTGGGAGCAGTACTTC. Protein: CASSYSGSAGVWEQYF.

In regard to this clonotype: A junction boundary mismatches the germline segment, possibly from a read error. The CDR3 sequence: CAWSVGASSQGTQYF. The CDR3 DNA is TGTGCCTGGAGTGTAGGGGCCAGTTCCCAAGGGACCCAGTACTTC. This rearrangement joins TRBV30 to TRBJ2-5; D possibly corresponds to TRBD1 (5 bases). The CDR3 has 15 amino acids. Germline-derived CDR1 and CDR2 are GTSNPN and SVGIG (reference sequence).

The chain links TRBV28 to TRBJ2-5, with 12 positions matching TRBD2. Germline-derived CDR1 and CDR2 are MDHEN and SYDVKM. With 6 bases clipped from V and 10 bases from J, the junction kept 12 bases outside the gene matches. The CDR3 consists of 15 residues. In DNA form, the CDR3 reads TGTGCCAGCAGACCCACTAGCGGGAGGCCGCAGATCCAGTACTTC. It encodes CASRPTSGRPQIQYF.

V usage is TRBV30 and J usage is TRBJ1-5; D is unresolved. The end of the DNA is better explained by TRBJ2-3, so the J call may be wrong. The CDR3 covers 15 residues. CDR1 and CDR2 (germline): GTSNPN, SVGIG (reference sequence). The CDR3 loop is CAWSQFDGIDQPQYF. As DNA, the CDR3 is TGTGCCTGGAGCCAATTTGACGGAATTGATCAGCCCCAGTATTTT.

This clonotype was recorded a few times. A single base separates this from a much larger clone, so it may be a read error. The CDR3 ends on some other residue instead of the conserved phenylalanine or tryptophan, so this is likely a read error. This chain joins TRBV6-2 or TRBV6-3 and TRBJ2-7; D possibly uses TRBD1 or TRBD2 (5 bases each). The CDR3 totals 13 residues. Germline assignment: CDR1 MNHEY and CDR2 SVGEGT. Trimming pared 5 bases from V and 7 bases from J, leaving 15 bases between. CDR3 bases: TGTGCCAGCAGTCCAGGGAGCCAAGGGGAGCAGTACTAC. As protein: CASSPGSQGEQYY.

A word on this clonotype: Its ends do not fully match the called genes, so a read error is possible. This chain links TRBV6-1 with TRBJ2-1; the D gene is possibly TRBD1 (6 bases). The length of the CDR3 is 14 residues. Germline V gene sequence: CDR1 MNHNS, CDR2 SASEGT. In DNA, the CDR3 is TGTGCCAGCAGTGAAGTGGACAGCTACAAAGAGCAGTTCTTC. Translating it yields CASSEVDSYKEQFF.

The rearrangement joins TRBV6-1 to TRBJ2-2, with 9 positions matching TRBD2. This CDR3 region has 15 residues. V lost 4 bases, J lost 4 bases, and 4 bases stayed unmatched. From germline, CDR1 is MNHNS and CDR2 SASEGT. CDR3 nucleotide sequence: TGTGCCAGCAGTGCCTTTAGCGGGGGCACCGGGGAGCTGTTTTTT. This translates into CASSAFSGGTGELFF.

In the case of this clonotype: This may be a read error, as it is one base from a much larger clone. V is TRBV4-1 and J is TRBJ2-5; tentative D call: TRBD2 (5 bases). Germline V gene lookup returns CDR1 MGHRA and CDR2 YSYEKL. This CDR3 spans 14 amino acids. CDR3 nucleotide sequence: TGCACCAGCAGCCAAGCTCCTAGGAGGGAGACCCAGTACTTC. This codes for CTSSQAPRRETQYF.

The chain is built from TRBV4-2 and TRBJ2-1; the match to TRBD2 covers 7 bases. Unmatched junction bases numbered 9, after V lost 9 bases and J lost 4 bases. This CDR3 contains 14 residues. Germline V gene sequence: CDR1 LGHNA, CDR2 YNFKEQ. Here the CDR3 DNA reads TGTGCCAGTAACCAAGTAGCGGGTTACAATGAGCAGTTCTTC. It yields the protein CASNQVAGYNEQFF.

For this clonotype: A much larger clone is a single base away; this may be a read error. CDR3 DNA: TGCAGCGTTGAAGATCCTCAGACAGGGATTGGAGAGACCCAGTACTTC. This sequence encodes CSVEDPQTGIGETQYF. The chain uses TRBV29-1 and TRBJ2-5; 7 nucleotides align to TRBD1. The germline V gene has CDR1 SQVTM and CDR2 ANQGSEA. This CDR3 is 16 amino acids long. V was pared by 0 bases and J by 4 bases, with 11 bases of the junction left unmatched.

Details on this clonotype: A much larger clone lies a single base off, so this may be a read error. This chain connects TRBV6-5 to TRBJ1-5; no clear D. CDR1 and CDR2 (germline): MNHEY, SVGAGI. CDR3 length: 14 amino acids. Trimming shortened V by 11 bases and J by 3 bases, and 17 bases separated the two germline ends. CDR3 sequence (DNA): TGTGCCTCCTCCCCCGGGCAATTCAATCAGCCCCAGCATTTT. It specifies CASSPGQFNQPQHF.

As to this clonotype: A much larger clone sits a single nucleotide away, making a read error possible. As DNA, the CDR3 is TGTGCCAGCAGCCACGGGGGACTAGCGGGAGGGTTTGAGCAGTTCTTC. Protein sequence: CASSHGGLAGGFEQFF. The V gene is TRBV5-5, the J gene TRBJ2-1; TRBD2 aligns across 16 bases. J lost 9 bases, V lost 4 bases, and 7 bases had no gene match. Germline-derived CDR1 and CDR2 are SGHKS and YYEKEE (reference sequence). This CDR3 is 16 amino acids long.

This clonotype was recorded at least ten times. The chain employs TRBV29-1 and TRBJ2-3; D ambiguous. The CDR3 runs 14 residues. V lost 2 bases to trimming and J lost 2 bases, with 11 bases between them. The germline CDR1 and CDR2 sequences are SQVTM and ANQGSEA. CDR3 nucleotide sequence: TGCAGCGTTGAACCAGATGAAGTCACAGATACGCAGTATTTT. It specifies CSVEPDEVTDTQYF.